Each of the 10 T cell receptor beta chains below was sequenced from the same sample in a study of post-analysis software for immune sequencing data. General study findings and limits: Included in a set of roughly five TRBV segments more frequent in patients than controls were TRBV5-6, TRBV5-1 and TRBV20-1.

These TCRs' antigens remain unknown. cDNA libraries of TCR beta carried unique molecular identifiers. TCRdb re-derived calls from the PCR reads in MiXCR, one entry per CDR3 protein. Here the sample spans roughly 870,000 distinct CDR3 sequences, 53% being singletons. Sequenced: blood. These receptors were taken from a girl aged 5-17 years with multiple sclerosis.

The table lists this clonotype with a few counts. The CDR3 is CASSPPRVAGGFEQYF. In DNA, the CDR3 is TGTGCCAGCTCACCACCGAGGGTAGCGGGAGGTTTCGAGCAGTACTTC. The chain employs TRBV18 and TRBJ2-7, with 10 bases fitting TRBD2. In germline, CDR1 is KGHSH, CDR2 LQKENI. The V segment lost 0 bases and the J segment 6 bases; nucleotides outside the gene matches: 8. This CDR3 region has 16 residues.

The chain links TRBV6-5 to TRBJ1-4, with D unclear. This CDR3 comprises 14 residues. Germline-derived CDR1 and CDR2 are MNHEY and SVGAGI. Trimming took 9 bases from V and 0 from J, leaving 11 bases between them. The CDR3 DNA follows: TGTGCCAGTTCGGCTACTGCAACTAATGAAAAACTGTTTTTT. Its protein product is CASSATATNEKLFF.

The chain links TRBV5-1 to TRBJ2-1; the match to TRBD2 covers 9 bases. The germline V gene encodes CDR1 SGHRS and CDR2 YFSETQ. Germline trimming cut 3 bases from V and 5 bases from J; bases unmatched to any gene: 9. There are 16 residues in the CDR3. CDR3 protein: CASSSRRTSDNNEQFF. CDR3 nucleotides: TGCGCCAGCAGCTCACGAAGGACTAGCGACAACAATGAGCAGTTCTTC.

V is TRBV12-3 or TRBV12-4 and J is TRBJ2-7, with D tentatively TRBD2 (7 bases). Trimming removed 5 bases at V and 2 bases at J, with 16 bases between. The CDR3 covers 15 residues. The CDR3 spells CASSPQEGGAYEQYF. The CDR3, as DNA: TGTGCCAGCAGTCCCCAAGAAGGGGGGGCCTACGAGCAGTACTTC.

The V call is TRBV29-1, the J call TRBJ2-5; no definite D call. This CDR3 contains 12 residues. The V end lost 2 bases, the J end lost 2 bases, and 6 bases lay between the germline ends. CDR1 SQVTM and CDR2 ANQGSEA come from the germline V gene. CDR3: CSVELGQETQYF. CDR3 DNA: TGCAGCGTTGAACTGGGACAAGAGACCCAGTACTTC.

This clonotype was counted many times. The rearrangement joins TRBV12-3 or TRBV12-4 to TRBJ2-7; D uncertain. The CDR3 sequence is 12 residues long. The ends were cut back, 1 base at V and 3 bases at J, with 4 bases in the middle. CDR3 in DNA: TGTGCCAGCAGTTTAGGTCTCTACGAGCAGTACTTC. Protein product: CASSLGLYEQYF.

This clonotype was picked up a small number of times. V usage is TRBV7-3 and J usage is TRBJ2-7, with D perhaps assigned TRBD1 or TRBD2 (5 bases each). The CDR3 sequence is 15 residues long. The ends were cut back, 2 bases at V and 2 bases at J, with 13 bases in the middle. Germline V gene data show CDR1 as SGHTA and CDR2 as FQGTGA. The CDR3 DNA reads TGTGCCAGCAGCTTAGAGTCGAGGGGTCCCTACGAGCAGTACTTC. It codes for CASSLESRGPYEQYF. Looking up the rest from reference TRBV7-3 and TRBJ2-7 gives the full variable domain: GAGVSQTPSNKVTEKGKYVELRCDPISGHTALYWYRQSLGQGPEFLIYFQGTGAADDSGLPNDRFFAVRPEGSVSTLKIQRTERGDSAVYLCASSLESRGPYEQYFGPGTRLTVT.

The chain uses TRBV10-3 and TRBJ2-7; TRBD1 matches at 9 bases. This CDR3 is built from 15 residues. In germline, CDR1 is ENHRY, CDR2 SYGVKD. The J segment lost 2 bases and the V segment lost 6 bases, leaving 8 bases of the junction unmatched. The CDR3 sequence is CAIRLPGQGTYEQYF. The CDR3 DNA reads as TGTGCCATCAGGCTGCCGGGACAGGGCACCTACGAGCAGTACTTC.

This sequence joins TRBV7-9 and TRBJ2-3; no firm D call. V dropped 3 bases and J dropped 6 bases, with 13 bases sitting between them. The CDR3 extends over 14 amino acids. CDR1 and CDR2 (germline): SEHNR, FQNEAQ (reference sequence). CDR3 nucleotides: TGTGCCAGCAGCTTCCCAACGACGGCGGATACGCAGTATTTT. It translates to CASSFPTTADTQYF. Full variable domain (missing parts from reference TRBV7-9 and TRBJ2-3): DTGVSQNPRHKITKRGQNVTFRCDPISEHNRLYWYRQTLGQGPEFLTYFQNEAQLEKSRLLSDRFSAERPKGSFSTLEIQRTEQGDSAMYLCASSFPTTADTQYFGPGTRLTVL.

V gene TRBV7-9 combines with J gene TRBJ2-7; 11 bases align to TRBD2. CDR1 and CDR2 from the germline V gene are SEHNR and FQNEAQ (reference sequence). V lost 4 bases, J lost 2 bases, and 7 bases stayed unmatched. CDR3 length: 16 amino acids. CDR3 DNA sequence: TGTGCCAGCAGCTCCCCGACTAGCGGGATACCCTACGAGCAGTACTTC. It yields the protein CASSSPTSGIPYEQYF.